Sequencing of this TCR beta chain was carried out in a study of shared clonotypes between healthy human individuals. The donors were all Caucasian adults (living in Nashville, Tennessee). The CDR3 has 15 residues. Trimming left V 1 base short and J 4 bases short, with 13 bases between. Germline values: CDR1 SGHVS, CDR2 FQNEAQ. The protocol was immunoSEQ multiplex PCR, while the TCRdb copy is restricted to in-frame clones and leaves out a portion. The profile shows about 480,000 clones, approximately 79% of them singletons. The sequenced sample consisted of PBMCs. The chain combines TRBV7-8 with TRBJ1-2, with unresolved D. This TCR was recovered from a woman aged 35 to 49 in good health. Some clones in this sample may be carry-over from other donors' samples. CDR3 in amino acids: CASSLERINFYGYTF. The CDR3 nucleotides are TGTGCCAGCAGCTTAGAAAGGATCAACTTCTATGGCTACACCTTC.